This T cell receptor beta chain was sequenced in a study of spatial heterogeneity in lung cancer. Findings and limits, study-wide: The recorded estimate of tumor T cell coverage is around 7.7% for alpha chains and approximately 13% for beta chains. Tumor mutation count correlated with how many alpha and beta TCRs expanded intratumorally.

This clonotype is medium-sized within its sample. Its antigen is not known. V lost 0 bases to trimming and J lost 4 bases, with 13 bases between them. This CDR3 is 16 amino acids long. Germline CDR1 and CDR2: MNHEY and SVGAGI. Time point reported: sample taken at primary tumor resection. Extraction of whole RNA from tumor, nontumor lung or frozen PBMC preceded unsorted sequencing. MiXCR was run by TCRdb on the 5' RACE reads, yielding one entry per CDR3 protein. The sample has 5,000 or so distinct CDR3 sequences, 22% seen once. The source of this sequence is a male donor with early-stage non-small cell lung cancer. The chain uses TRBV6-5 and TRBJ2-1; D is undetermined. The specimen comprised lung tumor tissue, sampled at surgery. This chain's CDR3 is CASSYSPPAGYNEQFF. The CDR3 DNA follows: TGTGCCAGCAGTTACTCACCCCCCGCCGGGTACAATGAGCAGTTCTTC.